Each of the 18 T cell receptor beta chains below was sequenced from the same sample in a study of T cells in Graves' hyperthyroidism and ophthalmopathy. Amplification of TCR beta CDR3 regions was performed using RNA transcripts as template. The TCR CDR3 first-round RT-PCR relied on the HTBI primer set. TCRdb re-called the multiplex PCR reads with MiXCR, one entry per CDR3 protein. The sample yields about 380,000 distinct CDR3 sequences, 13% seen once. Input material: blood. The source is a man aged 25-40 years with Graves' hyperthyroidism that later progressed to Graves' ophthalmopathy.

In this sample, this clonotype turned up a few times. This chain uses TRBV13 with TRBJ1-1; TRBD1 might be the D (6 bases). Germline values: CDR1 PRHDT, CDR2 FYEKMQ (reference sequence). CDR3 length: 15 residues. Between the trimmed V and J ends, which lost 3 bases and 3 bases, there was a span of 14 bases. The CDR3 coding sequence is TGTGCCAGCAGCTTGGGTTTCGAGGGGGACACTGAAGCTTTCTTT. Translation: CASSLGFEGDTEAFF.

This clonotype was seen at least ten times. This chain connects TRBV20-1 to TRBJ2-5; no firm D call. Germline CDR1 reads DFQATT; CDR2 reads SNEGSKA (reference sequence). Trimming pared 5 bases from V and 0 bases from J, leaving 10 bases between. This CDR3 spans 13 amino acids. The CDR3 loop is CSAPPTYQETQYF. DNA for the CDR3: TGCAGTGCTCCCCCCACGTACCAAGAGACCCAGTACTTC.

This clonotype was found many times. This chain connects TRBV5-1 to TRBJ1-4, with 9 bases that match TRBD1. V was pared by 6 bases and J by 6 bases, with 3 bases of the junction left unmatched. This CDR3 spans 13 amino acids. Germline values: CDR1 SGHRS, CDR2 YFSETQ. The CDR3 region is CASTRDRDEKLFF. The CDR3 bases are TGCGCCAGCACCCGGGACAGGGATGAAAAACTGTTTTTT.

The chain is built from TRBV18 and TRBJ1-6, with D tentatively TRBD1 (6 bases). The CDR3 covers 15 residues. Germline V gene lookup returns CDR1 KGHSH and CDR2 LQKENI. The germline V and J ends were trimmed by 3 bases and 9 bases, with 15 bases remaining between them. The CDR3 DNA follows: TGTGCCAGCTCACCTCTGGAGGGAGGGGGTTCACCCCTCCACTTT. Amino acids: CASSPLEGGGSPLHF.

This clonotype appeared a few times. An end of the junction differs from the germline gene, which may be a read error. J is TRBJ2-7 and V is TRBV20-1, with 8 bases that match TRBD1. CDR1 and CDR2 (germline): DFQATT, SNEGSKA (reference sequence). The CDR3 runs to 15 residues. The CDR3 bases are TGCAGTGCTAGAGATGGGCCAGGGGGCTCCTACGGGCAGTACTTC. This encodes CSARDGPGGSYGQYF.

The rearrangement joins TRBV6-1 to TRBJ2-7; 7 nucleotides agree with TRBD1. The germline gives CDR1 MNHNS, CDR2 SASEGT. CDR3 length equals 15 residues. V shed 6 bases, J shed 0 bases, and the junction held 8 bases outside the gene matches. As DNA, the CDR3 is TGTGCCAGCAGCCACGAACAGGGGAGCTCCTACGAGCAGTACTTC. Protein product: CASSHEQGSSYEQYF.

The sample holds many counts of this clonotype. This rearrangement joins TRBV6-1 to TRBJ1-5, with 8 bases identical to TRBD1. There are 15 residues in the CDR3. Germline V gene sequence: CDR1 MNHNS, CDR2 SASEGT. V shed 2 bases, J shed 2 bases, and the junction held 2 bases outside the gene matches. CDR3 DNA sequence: TGTGCCAGCAGTGAACTGACAGGGGGCAATCAGCCCCAGCATTTT. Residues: CASSELTGGNQPQHF.

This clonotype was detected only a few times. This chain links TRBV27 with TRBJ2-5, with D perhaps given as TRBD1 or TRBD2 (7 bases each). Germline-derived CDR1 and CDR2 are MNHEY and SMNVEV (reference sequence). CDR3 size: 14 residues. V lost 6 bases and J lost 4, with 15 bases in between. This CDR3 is CASSQGGGLETQYF. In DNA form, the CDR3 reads TGTGCCAGCAGCCAGGGGGGGGGATTAGAGACCCAGTACTTC.

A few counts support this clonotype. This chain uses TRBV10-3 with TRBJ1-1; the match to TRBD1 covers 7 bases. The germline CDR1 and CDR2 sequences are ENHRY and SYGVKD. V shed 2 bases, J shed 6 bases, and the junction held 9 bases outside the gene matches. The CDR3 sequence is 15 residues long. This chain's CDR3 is CAISEGTGDFAEAFF. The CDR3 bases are TGTGCCATCAGTGAGGGCACAGGGGATTTCGCTGAAGCTTTCTTT.

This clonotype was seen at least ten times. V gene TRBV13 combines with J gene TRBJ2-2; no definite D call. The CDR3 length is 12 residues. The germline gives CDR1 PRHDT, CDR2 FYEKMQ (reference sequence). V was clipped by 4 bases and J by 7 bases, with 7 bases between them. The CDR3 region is CASSSQDGELFF. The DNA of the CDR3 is TGTGCCAGCAGCTCTCAGGACGGGGAGCTGTTTTTT.

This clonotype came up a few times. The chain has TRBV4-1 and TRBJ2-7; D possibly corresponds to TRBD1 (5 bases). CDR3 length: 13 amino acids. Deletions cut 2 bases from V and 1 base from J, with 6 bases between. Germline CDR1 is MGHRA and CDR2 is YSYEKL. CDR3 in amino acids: CASSQQGSYEQYF. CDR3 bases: TGCGCCAGCAGCCAACAGGGTTCCTACGAGCAGTACTTC.

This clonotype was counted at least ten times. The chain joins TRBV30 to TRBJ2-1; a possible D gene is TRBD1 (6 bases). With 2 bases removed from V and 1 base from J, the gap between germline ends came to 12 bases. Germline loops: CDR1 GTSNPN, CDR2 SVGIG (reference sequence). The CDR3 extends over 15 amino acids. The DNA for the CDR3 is TGTGCCTGGAGTACAGGGTCAGGTTCCTACAATGAGCAGTTCTTC. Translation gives CAWSTGSGSYNEQFF.

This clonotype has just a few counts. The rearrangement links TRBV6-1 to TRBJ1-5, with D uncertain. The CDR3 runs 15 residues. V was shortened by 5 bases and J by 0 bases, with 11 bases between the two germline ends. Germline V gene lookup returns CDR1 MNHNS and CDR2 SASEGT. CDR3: CASSPQRGSNQPQHF. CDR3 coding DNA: TGTGCCAGCAGTCCGCAGCGGGGTAGCAATCAGCCCCAGCATTTT.

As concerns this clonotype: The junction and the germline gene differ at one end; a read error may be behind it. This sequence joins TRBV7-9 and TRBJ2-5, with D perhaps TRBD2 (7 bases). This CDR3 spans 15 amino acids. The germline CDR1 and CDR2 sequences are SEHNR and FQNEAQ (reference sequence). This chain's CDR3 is CASSQDRGGRETPYF. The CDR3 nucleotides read TGTGCCAGCAGCCAAGATAGGGGGGGGCGGGAGACCCCGTACTTC.

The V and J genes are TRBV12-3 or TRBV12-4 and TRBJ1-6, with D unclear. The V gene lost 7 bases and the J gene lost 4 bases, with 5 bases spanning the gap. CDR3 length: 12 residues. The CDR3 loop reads CASTIYNSPLHF. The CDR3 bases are TGTGCCAGCACCATTTATAATTCACCCCTCCACTTT.

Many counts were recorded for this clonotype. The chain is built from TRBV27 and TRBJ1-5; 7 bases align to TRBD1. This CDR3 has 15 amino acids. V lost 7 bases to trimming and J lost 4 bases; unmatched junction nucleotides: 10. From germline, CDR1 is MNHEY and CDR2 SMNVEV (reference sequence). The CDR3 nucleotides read TGTGCCAGCAAAATGAGGGACAGAATTAATCAGCCCCAGCATTTT. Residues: CASKMRDRINQPQHF.

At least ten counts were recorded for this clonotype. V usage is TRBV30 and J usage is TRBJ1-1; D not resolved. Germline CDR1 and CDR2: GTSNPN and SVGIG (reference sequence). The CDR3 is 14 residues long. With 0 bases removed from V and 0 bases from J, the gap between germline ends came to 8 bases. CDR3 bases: TGTGCCTGGAGTGTCGACTGGGTGAACACTGAAGCTTTCTTT. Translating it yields CAWSVDWVNTEAFF.

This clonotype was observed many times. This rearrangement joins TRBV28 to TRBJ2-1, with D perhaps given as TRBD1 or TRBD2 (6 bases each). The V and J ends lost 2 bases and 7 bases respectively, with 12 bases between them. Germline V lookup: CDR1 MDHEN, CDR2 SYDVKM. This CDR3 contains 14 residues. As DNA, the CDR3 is TGTGCCAGCAGTTTAGATATAGGGGGGAATGAGCAGTTCTTC. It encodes CASSLDIGGNEQFF.